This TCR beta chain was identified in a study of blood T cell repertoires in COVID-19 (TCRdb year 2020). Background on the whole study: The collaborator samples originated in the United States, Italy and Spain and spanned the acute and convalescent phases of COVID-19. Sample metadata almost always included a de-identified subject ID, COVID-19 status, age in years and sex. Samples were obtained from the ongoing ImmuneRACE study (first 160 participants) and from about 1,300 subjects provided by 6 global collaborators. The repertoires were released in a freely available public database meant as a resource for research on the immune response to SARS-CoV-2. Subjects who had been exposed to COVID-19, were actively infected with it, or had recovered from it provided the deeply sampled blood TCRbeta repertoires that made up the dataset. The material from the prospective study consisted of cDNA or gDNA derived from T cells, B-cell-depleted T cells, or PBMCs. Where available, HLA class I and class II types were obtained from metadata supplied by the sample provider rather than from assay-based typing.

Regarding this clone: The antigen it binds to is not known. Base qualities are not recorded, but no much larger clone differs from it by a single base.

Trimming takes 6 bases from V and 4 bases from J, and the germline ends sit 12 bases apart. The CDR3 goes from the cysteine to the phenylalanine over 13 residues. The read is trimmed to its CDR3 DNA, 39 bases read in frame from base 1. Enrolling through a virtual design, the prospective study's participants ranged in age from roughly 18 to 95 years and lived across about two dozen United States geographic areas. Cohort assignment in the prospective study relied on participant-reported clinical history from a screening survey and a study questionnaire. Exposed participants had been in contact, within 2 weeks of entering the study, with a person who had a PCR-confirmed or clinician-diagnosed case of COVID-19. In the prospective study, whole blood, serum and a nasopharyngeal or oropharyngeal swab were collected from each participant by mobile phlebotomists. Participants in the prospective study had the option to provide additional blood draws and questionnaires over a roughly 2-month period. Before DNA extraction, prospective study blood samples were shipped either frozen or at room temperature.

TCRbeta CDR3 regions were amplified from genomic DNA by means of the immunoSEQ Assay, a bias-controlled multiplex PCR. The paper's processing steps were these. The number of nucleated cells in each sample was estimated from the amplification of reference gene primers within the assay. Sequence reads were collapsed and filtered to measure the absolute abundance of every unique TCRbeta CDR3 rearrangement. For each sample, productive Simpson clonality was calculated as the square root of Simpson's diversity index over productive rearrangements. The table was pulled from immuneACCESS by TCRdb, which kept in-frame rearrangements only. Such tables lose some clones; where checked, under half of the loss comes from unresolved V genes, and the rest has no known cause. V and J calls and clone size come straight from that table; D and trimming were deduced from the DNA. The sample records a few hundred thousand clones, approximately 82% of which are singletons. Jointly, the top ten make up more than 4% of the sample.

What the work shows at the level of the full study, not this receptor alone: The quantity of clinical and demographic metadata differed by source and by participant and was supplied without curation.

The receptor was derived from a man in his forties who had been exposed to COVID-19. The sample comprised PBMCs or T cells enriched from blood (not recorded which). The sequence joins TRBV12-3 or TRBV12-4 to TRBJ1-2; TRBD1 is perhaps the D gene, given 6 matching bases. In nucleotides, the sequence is TGTGCCAGCAGCCTGGGACAAGCCTATGGCTACACCTTC. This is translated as CASSLGQAYGYTF.